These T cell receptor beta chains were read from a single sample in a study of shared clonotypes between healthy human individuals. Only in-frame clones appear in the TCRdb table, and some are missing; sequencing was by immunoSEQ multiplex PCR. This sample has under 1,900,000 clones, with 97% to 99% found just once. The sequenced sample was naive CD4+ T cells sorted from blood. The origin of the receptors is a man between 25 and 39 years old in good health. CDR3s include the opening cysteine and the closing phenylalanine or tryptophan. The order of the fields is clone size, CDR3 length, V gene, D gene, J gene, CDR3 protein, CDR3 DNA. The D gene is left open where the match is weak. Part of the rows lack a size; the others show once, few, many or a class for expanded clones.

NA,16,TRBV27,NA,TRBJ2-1,CASSPTRGGAQSEQFF,TGTGCCAGCAGTCCTACCAGGGGGGGGGCGCAGAGTGAGCAGTTCTTC
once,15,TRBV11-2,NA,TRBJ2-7,CASSTHRDKSYEQYF,TGTGCCAGCAGCACCCACCGGGACAAATCCTACGAGCAGTACTTC
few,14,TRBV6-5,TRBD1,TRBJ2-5,CASSYSDRKETQYF,TGTGCCAGCAGTTACTCGGACAGGAAAGAGACCCAGTACTTC
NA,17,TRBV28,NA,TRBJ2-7,CASSRPPGAPPGYEQYF,TGTGCCAGCAGCCGTCCCCCCGGGGCTCCTCCGGGCTACGAGCAGTACTTC
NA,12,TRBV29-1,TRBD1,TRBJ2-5,CSVRTGKETQYF,TGCAGCGTTAGGACAGGGAAAGAGACCCAGTACTTC
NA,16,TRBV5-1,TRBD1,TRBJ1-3,CASGTGGLSSGNTIYF,TGCGCCAGCGGGACAGGGGGCTTGAGCTCTGGAAACACCATATATTTT
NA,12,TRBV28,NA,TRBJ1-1,CASSSGNTEAFF,TGTGCCAGCAGTTCAGGGAACACTGAAGCTTTCTTT
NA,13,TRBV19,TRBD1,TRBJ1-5,CASGTGLIQPQHF,TGTGCCAGTGGGACAGGGTTGATCCAGCCCCAGCATTTT
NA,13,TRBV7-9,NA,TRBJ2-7,CASSLALWGEQYF,TGTGCCAGCAGCTTAGCGCTGTGGGGCGAGCAGTACTTC
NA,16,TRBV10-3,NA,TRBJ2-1,CAISESGRRSYNEQFF,TGTGCCATCAGTGAGTCCGGCCGACGCTCCTACAATGAGCAGTTCTTC
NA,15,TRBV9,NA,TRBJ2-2,CASSLRATNTGELFF,TGTGCCAGCAGCCTTCGGGCTACGAACACCGGGGAGCTGTTTTTT
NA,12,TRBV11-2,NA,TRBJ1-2,CASSLTGYGYTF,TGTGCCAGCAGCTTGACGGGGTATGGCTACACCTTC
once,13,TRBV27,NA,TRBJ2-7,CASRDDGTYEQYF,TGTGCCAGCAGGGACGACGGAACCTACGAGCAGTACTTC
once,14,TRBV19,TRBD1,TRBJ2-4,CASRSDRGKNIQYF,TGTGCCAGTAGATCGGACAGGGGCAAAAACATTCAGTACTTC
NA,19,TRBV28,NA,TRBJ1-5,CASSPYTLGVGASNQPQHF,TGTGCCAGCAGTCCCTATACCCTGGGAGTCGGGGCGAGCAATCAGCCCCAGCATTTT
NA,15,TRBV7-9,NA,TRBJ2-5,CASSLFTGREETQYF,TGTGCCAGCAGCTTATTTACAGGAAGGGAGGAGACCCAGTACTTC
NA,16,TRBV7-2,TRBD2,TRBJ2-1,CASSLTGTSGKNEQFF,TGTGCCAGCAGCCTAACCGGGACTAGCGGGAAAAATGAGCAGTTCTTC
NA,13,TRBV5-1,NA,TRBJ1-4,CASSLGVGEKLFF,TGCGCCAGCAGCTTGGGTGTAGGCGAAAAACTGTTTTTT
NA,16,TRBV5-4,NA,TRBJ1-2,CASSLVRGAGSYGYTF,TGTGCCAGCAGCTTGGTTCGGGGGGCCGGATCCTATGGCTACACCTTC
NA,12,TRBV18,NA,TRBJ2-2,CASSRQDGELFF,TGTGCCAGCTCACGCCAGGACGGGGAGCTGTTTTTT
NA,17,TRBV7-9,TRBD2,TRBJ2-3,CASTIAMGLAGVDTQYF,TGTGCCAGCACCATCGCCATGGGACTAGCGGGAGTAGATACGCAGTATTTT
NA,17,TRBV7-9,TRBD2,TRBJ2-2,CASSLRGTSGSPGELFF,TGTGCCAGCAGCTTAAGGGGGACTAGCGGGAGCCCCGGGGAGCTGTTTTTT
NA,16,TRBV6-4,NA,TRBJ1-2,CASSDRGWGTEYGYTF,TGTGCCAGCAGTGACCGGGGATGGGGGACGGAATATGGCTACACCTTC
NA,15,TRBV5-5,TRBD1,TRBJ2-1,CASSRTGLTYNEQFF,TGTGCCAGCAGCCGGACAGGATTAACCTACAATGAGCAGTTCTTC
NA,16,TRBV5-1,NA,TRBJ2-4,CASSLEALTGKNIQYF,TGCGCCAGCAGCTTGGAAGCGTTGACGGGCAAAAACATTCAGTACTTC
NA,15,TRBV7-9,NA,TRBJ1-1,CASPTVLEGNTEAFF,TGTGCCAGCCCGACAGTCCTCGAGGGGAACACTGAAGCTTTCTTT
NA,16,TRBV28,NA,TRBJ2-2,CASSFFGRGNTGELFF,TGTGCCAGCAGTTTTTTTGGCAGGGGAAACACCGGGGAGCTGTTTTTT
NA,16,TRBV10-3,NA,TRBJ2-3,CAISERQQGSTDTQYF,TGTGCCATCAGTGAGAGGCAGCAGGGTAGCACAGATACGCAGTATTTT
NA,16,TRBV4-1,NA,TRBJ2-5,CASSQDGSASQETQYF,TGCGCCAGCAGCCAGGATGGAAGTGCCAGTCAAGAGACCCAGTACTTC
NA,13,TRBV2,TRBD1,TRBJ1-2,CASSAGTEYGYTF,TGTGCCAGCAGTGCCGGGACAGAGTATGGCTACACCTTC
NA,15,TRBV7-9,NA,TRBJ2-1,CASSLVLAGYNEQFF,TGTGCCAGCAGCTTAGTACTAGCCGGTTACAATGAGCAGTTCTTC
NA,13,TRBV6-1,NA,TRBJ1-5,CASSMGPNQPQHF,TGTGCCAGCAGTATGGGCCCCAATCAGCCCCAGCATTTT
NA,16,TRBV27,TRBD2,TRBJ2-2,CASSLLAGLNTGELFF,TGTGCCAGCAGTTTGTTAGCGGGACTGAACACCGGGGAGCTGTTTTTT
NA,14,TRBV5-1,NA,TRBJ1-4,CASSPGHLNEKLFF,TGCGCCAGCAGCCCGGGACACCTCAATGAAAAACTGTTTTTT
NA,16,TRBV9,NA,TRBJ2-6,CASSVVPRSGANVLTF,TGTGCCAGCAGCGTAGTGCCCCGCTCTGGGGCCAACGTCCTGACTTTC
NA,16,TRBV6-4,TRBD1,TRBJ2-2,CASSPHGQGNTGELFF,TGTGCCAGCAGTCCCCATGGACAGGGGAACACCGGGGAGCTGTTTTTT
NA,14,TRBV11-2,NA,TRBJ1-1,CASSSLFVGPEAFF,TGTGCCAGCAGCTCCCTTTTTGTGGGGCCCGAGGCTTTCTTT
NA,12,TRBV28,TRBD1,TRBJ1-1,CASSWTGGRTFF,TGTGCCAGCAGTTGGACAGGGGGGCGGACTTTCTTT
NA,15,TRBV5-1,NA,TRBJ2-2,CASSFWGERTGELFF,TGCGCCAGCAGCTTCTGGGGAGAGAGAACCGGGGAGCTGTTTTTT
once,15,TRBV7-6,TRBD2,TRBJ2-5,CASSLVAGGRETQYF,TGTGCCAGCAGCTTAGTAGCGGGAGGGCGGGAGACCCAGTACTTC
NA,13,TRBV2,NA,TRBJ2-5,CASRLQGGETQYF,TGTGCCAGCAGGTTACAGGGGGGGGAGACCCAGTACTTC
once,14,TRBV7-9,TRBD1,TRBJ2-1,CASSFTTGSNEQFF,TGTGCCAGCAGCTTCACGACAGGGTCCAATGAGCAGTTCTTC
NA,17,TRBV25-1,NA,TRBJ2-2,CASSGTRRGSGTGELFF,TGTGCCAGCAGTGGTACGCGCAGGGGTTCGGGCACCGGGGAGCTGTTTTTT
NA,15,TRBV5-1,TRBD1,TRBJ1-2,CASSLEGAAGGGYTF,TGCGCCAGCAGCTTGGAAGGCGCGGCAGGGGGTGGCTACACCTTC
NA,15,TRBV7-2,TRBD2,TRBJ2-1,CASSRTGLDGPSQFF,TGTGCCAGCAGCCGTACCGGACTAGATGGCCCCTCCCAGTTCTTC
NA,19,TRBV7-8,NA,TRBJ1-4,CASILIPVTIVPTNEKLFF,TGTGCCAGCATCCTTATACCAGTGACCATCGTCCCAACTAATGAAAAACTGTTTTTT
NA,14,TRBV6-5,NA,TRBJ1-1,CASKVGGLNTEAFF,TGTGCCAGCAAAGTTGGGGGGTTGAACACTGAAGCTTTCTTT
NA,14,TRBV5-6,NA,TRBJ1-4,CASSLGSSHEKLFF,TGTGCCAGCAGCTTGGGGTCGTCCCATGAAAAACTGTTTTTT
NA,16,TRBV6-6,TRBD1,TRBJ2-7,CASSYSTQGFRYEQYF,TGTGCCAGCAGTTACTCGACACAGGGGTTCAGGTACGAGCAGTACTTC
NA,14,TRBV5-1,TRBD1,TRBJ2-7,CASSFQGVDNEQYF,TGCGCCAGCAGCTTCCAGGGGGTGGACAACGAGCAGTACTTC
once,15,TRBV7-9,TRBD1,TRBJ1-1,CASSFSGQLNTEAFF,TGTGCCAGCAGCTTTTCGGGACAGCTTAACACTGAAGCTTTCTTT
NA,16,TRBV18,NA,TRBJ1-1,CASSPPGLRSNTEAFF,TGTGCCAGCTCACCACCGGGCCTCCGGTCGAACACTGAAGCTTTCTTT
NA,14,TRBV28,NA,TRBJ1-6,CASSFYSPNSPLHF,TGTGCCAGCAGTTTCTACTCCCCAAATTCACCCCTCCACTTT
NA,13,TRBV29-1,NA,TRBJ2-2,CSVLRKNTGELFF,TGCAGCGTTCTGCGAAAGAACACCGGGGAGCTGTTTTTT